These T cell receptor beta chains were read from a single sample in a study of blood T cell repertoires in COVID-19. Assay used: immunoSEQ multiplex PCR; TCRdb lists only in-frame clones, some missing. The repertoire has about 220,000 clones, 80% to 85% of them found once; the top ten carry approximately 2.9%. Input material: peripheral blood. The receptors were gathered from a woman aged 30 to 39 who had recovered from COVID-19. The CDR3 runs from the conserved cysteine through the conserved F or W.

V | CDR3
TRBV7-3 | CASSLRTGNTGELFF
TRBV4-2 | CASSHEIAGAGTNEQFF
TRBV12-5 | CASGSGTGGIGELFF
TRBV2 | CASSGTSVGEQYF
TRBV7-9 | CASSPSGRGDNEQFF
TRBV11-2 | CASSPGLAGVPTGELFF
TRBV6-2/TRBV6-3 | CASSDRGDTGELFF
TRBV7-3 | CASSLMVANTGELFF
TRBV24-1 | CATSGGAEGRQFF
TRBV5-6 | CASSLVGRLAGTSDTQYF
TRBV19 | CASSRSGYGYTF
TRBV27 | CASSPGLLYEQYF
TRBV5-4 | CASSLGLAGSSYEQYF
TRBV29-1 | CSVPTGNNEQFF
TRBV6-2/TRBV6-3 | CASSYEAGGINEQFF
TRBV29-1 | CSVAGGGSTDTQYF
TRBV19 | CASRTTGLSGNTIYF
TRBV5-1 | CASSLGLAGGSIYEQYF
TRBV6-5 | CASSLFGQENSPLHF
TRBV7-2 | CASSLVSLADTQYF
TRBV5-1 | CASSSGQGFPSGANVLTF
TRBV9 | CASGSGRRADEQFF
TRBV27 | CASSLGHHSYNEQFF
TRBV21-1 | CASSKALSGRKTGELFF
TRBV12-3/TRBV12-4 | CASSGTGISRYTF
TRBV9 | CASSVGASGKETQYF
TRBV4-2 | CASSQESSSGNTIYF
TRBV6-5 | CASSRRQVDSPLHF
TRBV28 | CASVTSGWNTGELFF
TRBV18 | CASSLGGGEKLFF
TRBV30 | CAWSQQGANEKLFF
TRBV28 | CASLDRARGNQPQHF
TRBV3-1/TRBV3-2 | CASSQESTSGRGEQFF
TRBV5-5 | CASSKLQGDNQPQHF
TRBV28 | CATAANRGTYNSPLHF
TRBV2 | CASSSDRVQPQHF
TRBV5-4 | CASSRTGGPSETQYF
TRBV12-3/TRBV12-4 | CASKSSPGEQYF
TRBV5-3 | CARKVDRANEKLFF
TRBV9 | CASSAGQGAGKRADTQYF
TRBV6-1 | CASSEASWGDYRNF